This passage covers 21 T cell receptor beta chains from one sample sequenced in a study of chemoradiotherapy in HPV16-positive cancers. Produced via immunoSEQ multiplex PCR; TCRdb's table is partial and in-frame only. The data contain 850 to 1,000 clones, 87% of them singletons. The sequences come from tumor tissue, collected from a patient who underwent chemoradiotherapy. The source is a human donor with HPV-associated anogenital cancer.

V is TRBV29-1 and J is TRBJ1-1; TRBD1 might be the D (5 bases). The V and J ends lost 5 bases and 1 base respectively, with 11 bases between them. The CDR3 totals 13 residues. Germline CDR1 SQVTM, CDR2 ANQGSEA. The CDR3 protein is CSVRRGENTEAFF. The DNA for the CDR3 is TGCAGCGTTCGGCGGGGGGAGAACACTGAAGCTTTCTTT.

This chain uses TRBV6-5 with TRBJ2-1, with 9 bases lining up with TRBD1. Germline CDR1 reads MNHEY; CDR2 reads SVGAGI. The ends lost 5 bases at V and 3 bases at J; junction bases unmatched: 5. The CDR3 is made up of 15 amino acids. The CDR3 protein is CASSTPGQGYNEQFF. In DNA, the CDR3 is TGTGCCAGCAGTACTCCGGGACAGGGCTACAATGAGCAGTTCTTC.

The genes are TRBV5-1 and TRBJ1-1, with 7 positions matching TRBD1. The CDR3 sequence is 16 residues long. The trim removed 3 bases at V and 3 bases at J, leaving 11 bases unmatched. Germline CDR1 reads SGHRS; CDR2 reads YFSETQ. CDR3 sequence reads: CASSSDRAIADTEAFF. CDR3 nucleotide sequence: TGCGCCAGCAGCTCCGACAGGGCTATAGCGGACACTGAAGCTTTCTTT.

The chain has TRBV2 and TRBJ1-5; possible D gene TRBD1, 6 bases. Germline CDR1 is SNHLY and CDR2 is FYNNEI. This CDR3 comprises 14 residues. The V gene lost 4 bases and the J gene lost 4 bases, with 11 bases spanning the gap. The CDR3 DNA sequence: TGTGCCAGCAGTGGAATAGGGGGAAATCAGCCCCAGCATTTT. It codes for CASSGIGGNQPQHF.

The chain has TRBV9 and TRBJ1-2; a weak D match, TRBD1 (5 bases). V was cut by 3 bases and J by 4 bases, with 7 bases left in between. CDR1 and CDR2 (germline): SGDLS, YYNGEE. CDR3 length: 12 residues. The CDR3 nucleotides read TGTGCCAGCAGCGCCGGGGCCTATGGCTACACCTTC. Translating it yields CASSAGAYGYTF.

The chain recombines TRBV4-1 with TRBJ1-4, with TRBD1 identical over 8 bases. J was trimmed by 3 bases and V by 1 base; bases with no gene match: 1. The length of the CDR3 is 15 residues. Germline CDR1 reads MGHRA; CDR2 reads YSYEKL. The CDR3 reads CASSQVQGANEKLFF. Written as DNA, the CDR3 is TGCGCCAGCAGCCAAGTACAGGGGGCTAATGAAAAACTGTTTTTT.

CDR3: CASSPLGGERETQYF. In DNA form, the CDR3 reads TGTGCCAGCAGCCCCTTGGGGGGGGAGAGAGAGACCCAGTACTTC. This rearrangement joins TRBV7-3 to TRBJ2-5, with 7 bases identical to TRBD2. The junction had 10 bases not matched to a gene; V was cut back by 5 bases and J by 4 bases. This CDR3 contains 15 residues. Looked up from germline, CDR1 is SGHTA and CDR2 is FQGTGA.

This clone came up once. In the same sample, other DNA sequences code for this CDR3. The V call is TRBV7-6, the J call TRBJ1-6, with D maybe TRBD1 (5 bases). CDR3 size: 17 residues. The germline V and J ends were trimmed by 1 base and 7 bases, with 17 bases remaining between them. Looked up from germline, CDR1 is SGHVS and CDR2 is FNYEAQ. CDR3 in DNA: TGTGCCAGCAGCTTAGAAGGCCCGGGGCAGGCCAATTCACCCCTCCACTTT. This gives the protein CASSLEGPGQANSPLHF. Complete variable domain (other parts from reference TRBV7-6 and TRBJ1-6): GAGVSQSPRYKVTKRGQDVALRCDPISGHVSLYWYRQALGQGPEFLTYFNYEAQQDKSGLPNDRFSAERPEGSISTLTIQRTEQRDSAMYRCASSLEGPGQANSPLHFGNGTRLTVT.

V and J are TRBV5-1 and TRBJ1-1; D may be TRBD1 (5 bases). This CDR3 spans 15 amino acids. Trimming shortened V by 5 bases and J by 1 base, and 15 bases separated the two germline ends. CDR1 and CDR2 (germline): SGHRS, YFSETQ. The CDR3 nucleotides read TGCGCCAGCAGTCGGGACCTCTCGGGGAACACTGAAGCTTTCTTT. It specifies CASSRDLSGNTEAFF.

This chain uses TRBV9 with TRBJ2-7; 10 positions agree with TRBD1. V was clipped by 3 bases and J by 6 bases; unmatched bases: 9. This CDR3 comprises 15 residues. CDR1 is SGDLS, CDR2 YYNGEE, per germline. The CDR3 loop is CASSGQGAGVGEQYF. The CDR3 nucleotides read TGTGCCAGCAGCGGACAGGGGGCCGGCGTAGGCGAGCAGTACTTC.

This clone was found once. This chain joins TRBV15 and TRBJ1-2, with D unclear. The CDR3 has 13 residues. The V gene lost 0 bases and the J gene lost 4 bases, with 6 bases spanning the gap. The V gene's germline CDR1 is LNHNV and CDR2 YYDKDF (reference sequence). The CDR3 reads CATSRDLRYGYTF. The CDR3 coding sequence is TGTGCCACCAGCAGAGATCTTCGCTATGGCTACACCTTC. Full variable domain (missing parts from reference TRBV15 and TRBJ1-2): DAMVIQNPRYQVTQFGKPVTLSCSQTLNHNVMYWYQQKSSQAPKLLFHYYDKDFNNEADTPDNFQSRRPNTSFCFLDIRSPGLGDTAMYLCATSRDLRYGYTFGSGTRLTVV.

The CDR3 DNA is TGCGCCAGCAGCCCCAAACAGGGGGCCCTATCTTCACCCCTCCACTTT. Its translation: CASSPKQGALSSPLHF. The rearrangement uses TRBV4-1 and TRBJ1-6, with 9 bases fitting TRBD1. V gave up 4 bases and J gave up 9 bases; unmatched junction bases: 10. CDR1 MGHRA and CDR2 YSYEKL come from the germline V gene. This CDR3 contains 16 residues.

The chain has TRBV7-2 and TRBJ1-6, with a possible D match to TRBD1 (5 bases). Germline CDR1 SGHTA, CDR2 FQGNSA. There are 13 residues in the CDR3. Trimming took 3 bases from V and 7 from J, leaving 7 bases between them. CDR3 sequence: CASSFRGNSPLHF. CDR3 coding DNA: TGTGCCAGCAGCTTCCGGGGGAATTCACCCCTCCACTTT.

This chain connects TRBV7-2 to TRBJ1-4, with a weak D call TRBD1 (6 bases). The germline CDR1 and CDR2 sequences are SGHTA and FQGNSA. Trimming took 2 bases from V and 3 from J, leaving 10 bases between them. The CDR3 runs to 15 residues. The CDR3 protein is CASSLMGQANEKLFF. The CDR3 DNA reads TGTGCCAGCAGCTTAATGGGACAAGCTAATGAAAAACTGTTTTTT.

The chain carries TRBV5-1 and TRBJ2-1, with 7 bases matching TRBD1. From germline, CDR1 is SGHRS and CDR2 YFSETQ. The CDR3 runs to 17 residues. V shed 4 bases, J shed 0 bases, and the junction held 10 bases outside the gene matches. The chain's CDR3 is CASSKAGQDFSYNEQFF. CDR3 nucleotides: TGCGCCAGCAGCAAGGCCGGACAGGATTTCTCCTACAATGAGCAGTTCTTC.

This rearrangement joins TRBV6-1 to TRBJ1-2; D is ambiguous. Per the germline V gene, CDR1 is MNHNS and CDR2 is SASEGT. This CDR3 is built from 15 residues. The V end was cut by 2 bases, the J end by 5 bases, with 15 bases between. This CDR3 reads CASSEPPGARYGYTF. CDR3 coding DNA: TGTGCCAGCAGTGAACCTCCGGGCGCGAGATATGGCTACACCTTC.

This chain links TRBV5-4 with TRBJ2-3; D gene unclear. This CDR3 region has 14 residues. Trimming cost V 1 base and J 0 bases, with 6 bases left between them. Germline loops: CDR1 SGHNT, CDR2 YYREEE (reference sequence). The CDR3 coding sequence is TGTGCCAGCAGCTTGATACTGAGCACAGATACGCAGTATTTT. Amino acid sequence: CASSLILSTDTQYF. The variable domain in full, completed from reference TRBV5-4 and TRBJ2-3, reads ETGVTQSPTHLIKTRGQQVTLRCSSQSGHNTVSWYQQALGQGPQFIFQYYREEENGRGNFPPRFSGLQFPNYSSELNVNALELDDSALYLCASSLILSTDTQYFGPGTRLTVL.

The chain employs TRBV6-6 and TRBJ1-3; TRBD1 agrees at 7 bases. The CDR3 is 16 residues long. V gave up 6 bases and J gave up 0 bases; unmatched junction bases: 8. Germline V gives CDR1 MNHNY, CDR2 SVGAGI (reference sequence). The CDR3 spells CASRGTVMSSGNTIYF. Written as DNA, the CDR3 is TGTGCCAGCAGGGGGACAGTTATGAGCTCTGGAAACACCATATATTTT.

The chain's CDR3 is CASSLLQNTEAFF. The CDR3, as DNA: TGTGCCAGCAGCTTGTTACAGAACACTGAAGCTTTCTTT. The chain joins TRBV7-9 to TRBJ1-1; no definite D call. The V gene's germline CDR1 is SEHNR and CDR2 FQNEAQ (reference sequence). V was trimmed by 3 bases and J by 1 base, leaving 6 bases between them. The CDR3 runs to 13 residues.

This clone was counted only a few times. J is TRBJ1-2 and V is TRBV19; 7 bases align to TRBD1. The trim removed 5 bases at V and 5 bases at J, leaving 11 bases unmatched. Germline lookup yields CDR1 LNHDA and CDR2 SQIVND (reference sequence). This CDR3 comprises 15 residues. CDR3 loop: CASSLGTAGAYGYTF. The CDR3 coding sequence is TGTGCCAGTAGTCTCGGGACAGCCGGGGCTTATGGCTACACCTTC. Variable domain in full (rest from reference TRBV19 and TRBJ1-2): DGGITQSPKYLFRKEGQNVTLSCEQNLNHDAMYWYRQDPGQGLRLIYYSQIVNDFQKGDIAEGYSVSREKKESFPLTVTSAQKNPTAFYLCASSLGTAGAYGYTFGSGTRLTVV.

The chain combines TRBV7-9 with TRBJ1-1, with D hard to call. The V end was cut by 5 bases, the J end by 4 bases, with 17 bases between. Germline V lookup: CDR1 SEHNR, CDR2 FQNEAQ (reference sequence). The CDR3 extends over 15 amino acids. The chain's CDR3 is CASSRLEGKSTEAFF. The DNA of the CDR3 is TGTGCCAGCAGCCGTCTGGAGGGTAAAAGCACTGAAGCTTTCTTT.